This T cell receptor (beta chain) was found in a study of T cell changes during pregnancy in multiple sclerosis. Assay used: immunoSEQ multiplex PCR; TCRdb lists only in-frame clones, some missing. Among 18,000 or so clones listed, 85% to 90% were seen once. Trimming stripped 4 bases from V and 5 bases from J, with 11 bases between. The CDR3 covers 14 residues. The V gene's germline CDR1 is KGHSH and CDR2 LQKENI. This clonotype was obtained from a female donor in good health, enrolled as a control in a pregnancy study. The genes are TRBV18 and TRBJ2-2; the D gene is possibly TRBD2 (6 bases). The starting material was CD4+ T cells from peripheral blood mononuclear cells, obtained in the first trimester of pregnancy. The CDR3 protein is CASSRPGGTGELFF. CDR3 nucleotide sequence: TGTGCCAGCTCACGTCCCGGGGGAACCGGGGAGCTGTTTTTT.